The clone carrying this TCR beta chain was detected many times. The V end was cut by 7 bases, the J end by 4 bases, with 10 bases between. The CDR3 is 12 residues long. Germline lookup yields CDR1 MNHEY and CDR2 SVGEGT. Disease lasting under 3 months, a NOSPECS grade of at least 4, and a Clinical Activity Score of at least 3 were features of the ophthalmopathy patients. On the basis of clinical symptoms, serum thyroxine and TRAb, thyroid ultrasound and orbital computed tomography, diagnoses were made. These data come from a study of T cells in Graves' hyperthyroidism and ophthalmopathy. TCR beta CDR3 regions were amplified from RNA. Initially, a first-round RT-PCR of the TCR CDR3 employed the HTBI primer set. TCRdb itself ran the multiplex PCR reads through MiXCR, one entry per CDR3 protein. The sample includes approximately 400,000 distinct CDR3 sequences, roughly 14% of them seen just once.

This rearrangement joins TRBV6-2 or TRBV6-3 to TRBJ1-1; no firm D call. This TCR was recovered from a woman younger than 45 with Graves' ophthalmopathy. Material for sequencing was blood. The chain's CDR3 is CASTPPGTEAFF. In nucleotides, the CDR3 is TGTGCCAGCACCCCCCCGGGCACTGAAGCTTTCTTT.